This T cell receptor beta chain was identified in a study of technical replicates of blood from a handful of donors. This clone has a handful of counts. The protocol was immunoSEQ multiplex PCR, while the TCRdb copy is restricted to in-frame clones and leaves out a portion. The sample includes around 100,000 clones, 85% to 95% of them seen just once. This clonotype originated in a human donor in good health. Sequencing was performed on T cells isolated from PBMCs.

The CDR3 spells CASSPQVRGQTEAFF. The CDR3 coding sequence is TGTGCCAGCTCACCCCAGGTGCGGGGGCAGACTGAAGCTTTCTTT. The chain joins TRBV18 to TRBJ1-1; a possible D gene is TRBD1 (6 bases). Germline CDR1 reads KGHSH; CDR2 reads LQKENI. The CDR3 runs 15 residues. Trimming stripped 3 bases from V and 5 bases from J, with 16 bases between.